Below, 9 T cell receptor beta chains from the same sample are listed, as sequenced in a study of identical twins. Each CDR3 protein gets one entry after TCRdb re-called the 5' RACE reads with MiXCR. The sample holds some 500,000 distinct CDR3 sequences; 12% to 15% are singletons and the top ten take 0.4% to 0.55%. These data were likewise used in another study, on yellow fever vaccine responses in identical twins.

The sequencing input was CD4+ T cells sorted from blood. These receptors were taken from a woman under 30 in good health.

The chain joins TRBV12-3 or TRBV12-4 to TRBJ1-1; TRBD1 might be the D (5 bases). Trimming pared 8 bases from V and 5 bases from J, leaving 18 bases between. The CDR3 totals 14 residues. The CDR3 spells CASGERGLRTEAFF. CDR3 nucleotide sequence: TGTGCCAGCGGGGAGAGGGGTTTGAGAACTGAAGCTTTCTTT.

This clonotype was counted a few times. This rearrangement joins TRBV7-9 to TRBJ2-5; D possibly corresponds to TRBD2 (5 bases). Germline V gives CDR1 SEHNR, CDR2 FQNEAQ (reference sequence). CDR3 length: 14 amino acids. Trimming took 1 base from V and 4 from J, leaving 10 bases between them. The CDR3: CASSLVEGRETQYF. In DNA, the CDR3 is TGTGCCAGCAGCTTAGTAGAGGGCCGAGAGACCCAGTACTTC.

This clonotype was recorded at least ten times. The chain recombines TRBV29-1 with TRBJ2-3, with D possibly TRBD2 on 6 matching bases. The V gene lost 1 base and the J gene lost 1 base, with 6 bases spanning the gap. The CDR3 runs to 13 residues. Germline values: CDR1 SQVTM, CDR2 ANQGSEA. In DNA, the CDR3 is TGCAGCGTTGAAGCGGGAGGCACAGATACGCAGTATTTT. Its translation: CSVEAGGTDTQYF.

The chain is built from TRBV30 and TRBJ2-7; D is uncertain. V was clipped by 5 bases and J by 5 bases, with 10 bases between them. The germline CDR1 and CDR2 sequences are GTSNPN and SVGIG (reference sequence). The CDR3 runs to 11 residues. CDR3 coding DNA: TGTGCCTGGGGTCGCCTGAACGAGCAGTACTTC. As protein: CAWGRLNEQYF.

This clonotype occurred a few times. The chain has TRBV21-1 and TRBJ1-5; TRBD1, as called in the table, went unchecked against the DNA. TRBV21-1 is recorded as a pseudogene. CDR3 size: 19 residues. The CDR3 region is CASSKEEGDRGLTNQPQHF. CDR3 coding DNA: TGTGCCAGCAGCAAAGAGGAAGGGGACAGGGGTCTTACAAATCAGCCCCAGCATTTT.

This chain links TRBV20-1 with TRBJ2-2, with D perhaps TRBD1 (5 bases). The CDR3 has 17 residues. V lost 0 bases and J 3 bases, leaving 17 bases between the germline ends. The germline V gene has CDR1 DFQATT and CDR2 SNEGSKA (reference sequence). The CDR3 sequence is CSARDPSGAPDTGELFF. CDR3 nucleotides: TGCAGTGCTAGAGATCCAAGTGGGGCTCCGGACACCGGGGAGCTGTTTTTT.

This clonotype was detected only a few times. The V call is TRBV28, the J call TRBJ2-1; no firm D call. This CDR3 region has 17 residues. Between the trimmed V and J ends, which lost 8 bases and 0 bases, there was a span of 20 bases. The germline V gene encodes CDR1 MDHEN and CDR2 SYDVKM. The CDR3 region has the DNA TGTGCCAGCCTGGGGTCGGCCGGCGTCAGCTCCTACAATGAGCAGTTCTTC. It codes for CASLGSAGVSSYNEQFF.

This clonotype was seen more than once but under ten times. The chain uses TRBV11-2 and TRBJ2-1, with D perhaps matching TRBD2 (7 bases). CDR3 length: 15 residues. The V end lost 0 bases, the J end lost 5 bases, and 11 bases lay between the germline ends. CDR1 SGHAT and CDR2 FQNNGV come from the germline V gene. In DNA, the CDR3 is TGTGCCAGCAGCTTAGATTTGGGGGGGCACAATGAGCAGTTCTTC. Translated, it gives CASSLDLGGHNEQFF.

This clonotype was counted only a few times. This chain connects TRBV5-1 to TRBJ2-7; TRBD1 agrees at 9 bases. This CDR3 comprises 16 residues. With 0 bases clipped from V and 4 bases from J, the junction kept 8 bases outside the gene matches. Germline assignment: CDR1 SGHRS and CDR2 YFSETQ. The DNA of the CDR3 is TGCGCCAGCAGCTTGGCCGCAGGACAGGGGCCATACGAGCAGTACTTC. It yields the protein CASSLAAGQGPYEQYF.